The rows below give T cell receptor beta chains drawn from one sample of a study of blood T cell repertoires in COVID-19. Sequencing used immunoSEQ multiplex PCR; TCRdb keeps in-frame clones, though not all of them. The top ten clones hold under 3.5% of a sample with approximately 120,000 clones, around 85% of them seen once. The specimen sequenced was peripheral blood. These receptors were obtained from an elderly woman with COVID-19, enrolled during active disease. Both conserved end residues are part of each CDR3. Fields, in order: CDR3 DNA, CDR3 protein, V gene, clone size, J gene, D gene. D genes are given only for firm matches. Not every row has a clone size; where given, it reads once, few, many or a size class.

DNA: TGTGCCAGTAGTACCGGGACTAGCGGGAGTGAGACCCAGTACTTC
CDR3: CASSTGTSGSETQYF
V: TRBV19
size: -
J: TRBJ2-5
D: TRBD2

DNA: TGCGCCAGCAGCCAAGATCCCGGACTAGCGGGAGGGAGTGAGCAGTTCTTC
CDR3: CASSQDPGLAGGSEQFF
V: TRBV4-3
size: -
J: TRBJ2-1
D: TRBD2

DNA: TGTGCCAGTAGTTTCAGGGAACTGAACACTGAAGCTTTCTTT
CDR3: CASSFRELNTEAFF
V: TRBV19
size: -
J: TRBJ1-1
D: -

DNA: TGTGCCAGCAGCCCAGGGGTTGGCAGTAATCAGCCCCAGCATTTT
CDR3: CASSPGVGSNQPQHF
V: TRBV7-6
size: -
J: TRBJ1-5
D: -

DNA: TGTGCCAGCAGTGGGGGACTCTCCTTCTCTGGAAACACCATATATTTT
CDR3: CASSGGLSFSGNTIYF
V: TRBV6-6
size: -
J: TRBJ1-3
D: -

DNA: TGTGCCAGCAGCTTCGCGGGAAATAGCAATCAGCCCCAGCATTTT
CDR3: CASSFAGNSNQPQHF
V: TRBV3-1/TRBV3-2
size: -
J: TRBJ1-5
D: -

DNA: TGTGCCAGCAGCGCAGGGGTTCTCGAGACCCAGTACTTC
CDR3: CASSAGVLETQYF
V: TRBV5-6
size: once
J: TRBJ2-5
D: -

DNA: TGTGCCAGCTTCGAGGGAGGGCCCACAGATACGCAGTATTTT
CDR3: CASFEGGPTDTQYF
V: TRBV28
size: -
J: TRBJ2-3
D: TRBD2

DNA: TGTGCCAGTCGGAGGGAACTTCATGAGAAGCCCCAGCATTTT
CDR3: CASRRELHEKPQHF
V: TRBV19
size: -
J: TRBJ1-5
D: -

DNA: TGTGCCAGCAGTTCGACAGGGACCTATGGCTACACCTTC
CDR3: CASSSTGTYGYTF
V: TRBV27
size: -
J: TRBJ1-2
D: TRBD1

DNA: TGTGCCATCAGCGGGGGATCCTACACAGATACGCAGTATTTT
CDR3: CAISGGSYTDTQYF
V: TRBV10-3
size: -
J: TRBJ2-3
D: -

DNA: TGTGCCAGCAGTTTCCGGGTTGAGGGTGGCTACACCTTC
CDR3: CASSFRVEGGYTF
V: TRBV12-3/TRBV12-4
size: -
J: TRBJ1-2
D: -

DNA: TGTGCCAGCAGCCAAGAGCGGGGGGGGGAGACCCAGTACTTC
CDR3: CASSQERGGETQYF
V: TRBV3-1/TRBV3-2
size: -
J: TRBJ2-5
D: TRBD2

DNA: TGTGCCAGCAGCGGTAGCGGCCCCACAGATACGCAGTATTTT
CDR3: CASSGSGPTDTQYF
V: TRBV4-2
size: -
J: TRBJ2-3
D: -